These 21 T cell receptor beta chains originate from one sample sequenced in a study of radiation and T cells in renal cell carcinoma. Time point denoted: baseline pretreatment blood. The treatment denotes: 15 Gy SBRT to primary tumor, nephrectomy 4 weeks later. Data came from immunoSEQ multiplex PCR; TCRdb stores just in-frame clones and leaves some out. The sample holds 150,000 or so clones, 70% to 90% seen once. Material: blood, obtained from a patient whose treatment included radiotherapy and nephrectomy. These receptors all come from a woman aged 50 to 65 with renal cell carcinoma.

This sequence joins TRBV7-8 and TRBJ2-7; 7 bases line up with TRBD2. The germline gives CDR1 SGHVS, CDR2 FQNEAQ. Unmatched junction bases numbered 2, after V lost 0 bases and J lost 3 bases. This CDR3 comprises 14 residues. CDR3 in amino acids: CASSLAGGYYEQYF. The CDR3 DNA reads TGTGCCAGCAGCTTAGCCGGGGGGTACTACGAGCAGTACTTC.

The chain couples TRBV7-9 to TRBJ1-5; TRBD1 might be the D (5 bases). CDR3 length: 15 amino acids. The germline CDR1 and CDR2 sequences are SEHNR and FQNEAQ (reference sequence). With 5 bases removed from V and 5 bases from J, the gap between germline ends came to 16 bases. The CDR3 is CASSPVGGSDQPQHF. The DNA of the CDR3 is TGTGCCAGCAGCCCGGTGGGGGGTTCCGATCAGCCCCAGCATTTT.

CDR3 sequence: CASGGSAGRALEQYF. DNA of the CDR3: TGTGCCAGCGGGGGCAGTGCAGGGCGAGCCCTCGAGCAGTACTTC. The chain is built from TRBV2 and TRBJ2-7, with D tentatively TRBD1 (6 bases). The CDR3 has 15 residues. Trimming left V 8 bases short and J 6 bases short, with 23 bases between. Germline-derived CDR1 and CDR2 are SNHLY and FYNNEI.

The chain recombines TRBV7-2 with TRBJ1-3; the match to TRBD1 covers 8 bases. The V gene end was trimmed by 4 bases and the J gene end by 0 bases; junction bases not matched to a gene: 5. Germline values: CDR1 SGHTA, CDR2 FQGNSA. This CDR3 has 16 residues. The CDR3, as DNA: TGTGCCAGCAGCTCACAGGGGGTCATCTCTGGAAACACCATATATTTT. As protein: CASSSQGVISGNTIYF.

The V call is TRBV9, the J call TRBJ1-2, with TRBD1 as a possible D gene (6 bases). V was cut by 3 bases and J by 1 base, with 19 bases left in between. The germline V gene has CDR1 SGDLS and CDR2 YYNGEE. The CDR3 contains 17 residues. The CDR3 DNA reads TGTGCCAGCAGCGCCGGGGGCGGGACCGCGATTAACTATGGCTACACCTTC. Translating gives CASSAGGGTAINYGYTF.

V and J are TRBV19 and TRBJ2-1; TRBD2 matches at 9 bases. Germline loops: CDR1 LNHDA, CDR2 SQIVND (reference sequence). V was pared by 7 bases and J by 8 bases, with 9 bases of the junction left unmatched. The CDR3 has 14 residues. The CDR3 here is CASKGLASPHEQFF. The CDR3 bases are TGTGCCAGTAAGGGACTAGCATCGCCCCATGAGCAGTTCTTC.

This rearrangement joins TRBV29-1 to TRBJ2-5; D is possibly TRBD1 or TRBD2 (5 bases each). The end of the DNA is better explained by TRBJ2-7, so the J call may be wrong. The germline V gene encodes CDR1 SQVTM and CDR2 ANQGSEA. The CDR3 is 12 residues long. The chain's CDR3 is CSAWGPLVEQYF. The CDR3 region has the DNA TGCAGCGCGTGGGGACCCCTGGTCGAGCAGTACTTC.

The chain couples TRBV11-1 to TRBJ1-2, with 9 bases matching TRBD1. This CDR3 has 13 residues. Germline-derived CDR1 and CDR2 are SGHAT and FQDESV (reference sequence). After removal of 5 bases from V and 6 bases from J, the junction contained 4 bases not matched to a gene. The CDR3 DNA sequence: TGTGCCAGCAGCCCAGGGACAGGGAATGGCTACACCTTC. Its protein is CASSPGTGNGYTF.

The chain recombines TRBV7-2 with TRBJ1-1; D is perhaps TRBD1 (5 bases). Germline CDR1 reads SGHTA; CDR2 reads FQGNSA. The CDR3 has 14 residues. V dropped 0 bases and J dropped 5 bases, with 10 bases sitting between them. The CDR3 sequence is CASSLARGVTEAFF. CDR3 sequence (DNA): TGTGCCAGCAGCTTAGCGCGGGGGGTAACTGAAGCTTTCTTT.

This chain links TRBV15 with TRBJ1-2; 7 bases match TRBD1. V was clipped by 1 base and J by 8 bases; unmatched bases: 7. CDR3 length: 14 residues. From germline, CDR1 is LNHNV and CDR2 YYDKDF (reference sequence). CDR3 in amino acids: CATSRGQGSGGYTF. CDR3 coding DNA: TGTGCCACCAGCAGAGGACAGGGCTCGGGGGGCTACACCTTC.

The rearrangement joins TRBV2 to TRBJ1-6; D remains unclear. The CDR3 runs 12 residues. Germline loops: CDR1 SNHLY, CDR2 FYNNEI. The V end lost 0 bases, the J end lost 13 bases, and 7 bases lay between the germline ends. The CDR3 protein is CASSEATEPLHF. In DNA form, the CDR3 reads TGTGCCAGCAGTGAAGCCACCGAGCCCCTCCACTTT.

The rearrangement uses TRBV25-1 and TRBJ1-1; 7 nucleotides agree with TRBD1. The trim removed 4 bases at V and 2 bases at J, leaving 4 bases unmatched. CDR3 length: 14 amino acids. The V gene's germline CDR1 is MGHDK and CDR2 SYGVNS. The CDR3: CASSVTGSNTEAFF. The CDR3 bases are TGTGCCAGCAGTGTGACAGGGAGTAACACTGAAGCTTTCTTT.

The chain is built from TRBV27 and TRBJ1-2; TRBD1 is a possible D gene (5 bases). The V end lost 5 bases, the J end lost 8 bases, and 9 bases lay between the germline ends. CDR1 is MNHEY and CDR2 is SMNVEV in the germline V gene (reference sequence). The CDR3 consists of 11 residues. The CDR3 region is CASSGGVGYTF. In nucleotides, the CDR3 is TGTGCCAGCAGTGGAGGGGTAGGCTACACCTTC.

CDR3 region: CASSQGGDISEAFF. The DNA for the CDR3 is TGCGCCAGCAGCCAAGGGGGGGACATTTCAGAAGCTTTCTTT. This sequence joins TRBV4-3 and TRBJ1-1; the D gene is possibly TRBD1 (6 bases). Per the germline V gene, CDR1 is LGHNA and CDR2 is YSLEER. The V gene lost 1 base and the J gene lost 8 bases, with 14 bases spanning the gap. The CDR3 is 14 residues long.

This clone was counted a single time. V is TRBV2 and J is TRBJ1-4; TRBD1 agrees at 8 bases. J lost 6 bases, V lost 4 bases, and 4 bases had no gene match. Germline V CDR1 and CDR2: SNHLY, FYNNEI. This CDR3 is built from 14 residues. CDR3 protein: CASSAPGGYEKLFF. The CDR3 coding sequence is TGTGCCAGCAGTGCGCCAGGGGGCTATGAAAAACTGTTTTTT.

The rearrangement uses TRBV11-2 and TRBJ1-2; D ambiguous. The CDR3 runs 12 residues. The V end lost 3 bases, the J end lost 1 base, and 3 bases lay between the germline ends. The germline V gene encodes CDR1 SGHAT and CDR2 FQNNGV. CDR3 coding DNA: TGTGCCAGCAGCTTCAATAACTATGGCTACACCTTC. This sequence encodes CASSFNNYGYTF.

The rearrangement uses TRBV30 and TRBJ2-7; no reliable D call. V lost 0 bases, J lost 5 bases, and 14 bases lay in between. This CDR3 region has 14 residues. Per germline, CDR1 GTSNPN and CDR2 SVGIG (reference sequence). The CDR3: CAWSVGQVWDEQYF. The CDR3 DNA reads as TGTGCCTGGAGTGTAGGGCAGGTCTGGGACGAGCAGTACTTC.

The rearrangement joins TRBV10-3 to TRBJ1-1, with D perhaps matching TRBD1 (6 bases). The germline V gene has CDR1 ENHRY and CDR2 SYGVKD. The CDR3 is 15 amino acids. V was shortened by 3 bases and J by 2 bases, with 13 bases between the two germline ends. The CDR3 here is CAISEQQGPNTEAFF. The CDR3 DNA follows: TGTGCCATCAGTGAACAACAGGGACCCAACACTGAAGCTTTCTTT.

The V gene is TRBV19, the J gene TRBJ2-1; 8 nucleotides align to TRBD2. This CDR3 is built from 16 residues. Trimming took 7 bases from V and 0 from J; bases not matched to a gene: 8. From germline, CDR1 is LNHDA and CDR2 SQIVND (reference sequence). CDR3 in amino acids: CASTSSGTSSYNEQFF. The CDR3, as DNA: TGTGCCAGTACGTCTTCCGGGACTAGCTCCTACAATGAGCAGTTCTTC.

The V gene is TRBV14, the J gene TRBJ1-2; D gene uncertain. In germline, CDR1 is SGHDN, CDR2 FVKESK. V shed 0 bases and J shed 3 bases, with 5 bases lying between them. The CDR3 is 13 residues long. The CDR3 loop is CASSQERDYGYTF. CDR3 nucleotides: TGTGCCAGCAGCCAAGAACGGGACTATGGCTACACCTTC. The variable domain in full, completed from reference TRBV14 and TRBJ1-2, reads EAGVTQFPSHSVIEKGQTVTLRCDPISGHDNLYWYRRVMGKEIKFLLHFVKESKQDESGMPNNRFLAERTGGTYSTLKVQPAELEDSGVYFCASSQERDYGYTFGSGTRLTVV.

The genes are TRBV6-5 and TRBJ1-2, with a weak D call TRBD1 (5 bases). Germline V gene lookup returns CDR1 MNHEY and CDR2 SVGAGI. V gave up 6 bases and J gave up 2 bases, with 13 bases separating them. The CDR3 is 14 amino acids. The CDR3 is CASRRQGGNYGYTF. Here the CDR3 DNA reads TGTGCCAGCAGACGGCAGGGTGGGAACTATGGCTACACCTTC.